This T cell receptor beta chain was recovered during a study of T cells in Graves' hyperthyroidism and ophthalmopathy. CDR1 MNHEY and CDR2 SMNVEV come from the germline V gene (reference sequence). This CDR3 comprises 15 residues. V lost 6 bases and J 6 bases, leaving 21 bases between the germline ends. TCR beta CDR3 regions were amplified from RNA. Initially, a first-round RT-PCR of the TCR CDR3 employed the HTBI primer set. TCRdb re-called the multiplex PCR reads with MiXCR, one entry per CDR3 protein. The sample includes about 320,000 distinct CDR3 sequences, around 16% of them seen just once. Study-wide findings and caveats: A median 6.5 months before onset, the model predicted ophthalmopathy.

This clonotype was seen more than once but under ten times. Its target is not known. Diagnostic decisions used clinical symptoms, serum thyroxine and TRAb, thyroid ultrasound and orbital computed tomography. This chain uses TRBV27 with TRBJ2-7; D is uncertain. Sequenced sample: blood. This receptor was obtained from a man younger than 40 with Graves' hyperthyroidism. CDR3 sequence: CASSPVIGVLGEQYF. The CDR3 DNA is TGTGCCAGCAGCCCCGTTATTGGGGTTCTTGGCGAGCAGTACTTC.